In its sample, the clone carrying this T cell receptor (beta chain) was seen once. Antigen specificity is unknown. The entry originates in a study of T cells in Graves' hyperthyroidism and ophthalmopathy. Study as a whole: The blood sample was taken at first diagnosis, before treatment began. Regarding the study as a whole: Ophthalmopathy got predicted by the model a median approximately 6.4 months before its onset.

RNA transcripts gave rise to amplified TCR beta CDR3 regions. HTBI primers were used for first-round RT-PCR of the TCR CDR3. TCRdb redid the calling of the multiplex PCR reads with MiXCR, one entry per CDR3 protein. The data contain 37,000 or so distinct CDR3 sequences, around 56% of them seen just once; the ten biggest clones take up roughly 16%. The sequence derives from a man in his forties with Graves' ophthalmopathy. Sample: blood.

CDR3: CATSDSVGWGYTF. The CDR3 DNA is TGTGCCACCAGTGATTCCGTAGGGTGGGGCTACACCTTC. The chain employs TRBV24-1 and TRBJ1-2; the D is unclear. The CDR3 extends over 13 amino acids. V was clipped by 2 bases and J by 8 bases, with 11 bases between them. The germline V gene encodes CDR1 KGHDR and CDR2 SFDVKD.